The clone carrying this T cell receptor beta chain showed up just a few times. Its specificity is unknown. In germline, CDR1 is SGHNT, CDR2 YYREEE (reference sequence). The CDR3 spans 15 residues. The ends lost 4 bases at V and 3 bases at J; junction bases unmatched: 6. In TCRdb, the 5' RACE reads were re-called with MiXCR into one record per CDR3 protein. The sample has approximately 300,000 distinct CDR3 sequences; less than 9.5% are singletons. The data were obtained in a study of identical twins. Study-wide results and caveats: It was possible that invariant MAIT and iNKT cells partly confounded the zero-insertion analyses.

The same sample was also studied in work on yellow fever vaccine responses in identical twins.

This receptor was taken from a woman aged 18-29 years in good health. V gene TRBV5-4 combines with J gene TRBJ2-7; 11 nucleotides agree with TRBD2. Material: CD8+ T cells sorted from blood. CDR3 region: CASSTGTSGNYEQYF. CDR3 DNA: TGTGCCAGCAGCACCGGGACTAGCGGTAACTACGAGCAGTACTTC.